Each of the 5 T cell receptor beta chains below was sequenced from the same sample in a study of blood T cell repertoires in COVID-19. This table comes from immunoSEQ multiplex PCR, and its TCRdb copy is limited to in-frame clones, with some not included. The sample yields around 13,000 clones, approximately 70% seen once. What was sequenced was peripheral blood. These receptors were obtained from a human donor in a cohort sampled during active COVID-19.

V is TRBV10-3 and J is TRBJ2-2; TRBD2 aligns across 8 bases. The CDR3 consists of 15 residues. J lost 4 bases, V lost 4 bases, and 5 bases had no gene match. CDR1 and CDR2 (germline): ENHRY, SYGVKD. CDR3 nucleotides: TGTGCCATCAGTGGGCGGGGGGCGCCCACCGGGGAGCTGTTTTTT. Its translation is CAISGRGAPTGELFF.

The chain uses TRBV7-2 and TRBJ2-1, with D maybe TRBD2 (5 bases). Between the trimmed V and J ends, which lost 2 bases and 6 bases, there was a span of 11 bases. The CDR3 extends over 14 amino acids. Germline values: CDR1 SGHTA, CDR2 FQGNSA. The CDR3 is CASSLNGRANEQFF. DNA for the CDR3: TGTGCCAGCAGCTTAAATGGGCGGGCCAATGAGCAGTTCTTC. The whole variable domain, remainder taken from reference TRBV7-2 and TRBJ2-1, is GAGVSQSPSNKVTEKGKDVELRCDPISGHTALYWYRQSLGQGLEFLIYFQGNSAPDKSGLPSDRFSAERTGGSVSTLTIQRTQQEDSAVYLCASSLNGRANEQFFGPGTRLTVL.

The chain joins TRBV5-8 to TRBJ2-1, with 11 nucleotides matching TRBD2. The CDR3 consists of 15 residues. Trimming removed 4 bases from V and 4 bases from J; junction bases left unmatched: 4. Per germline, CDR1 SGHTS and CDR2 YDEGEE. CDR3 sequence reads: CASSPGTSGYNEQFF. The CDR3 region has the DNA TGTGCCAGCAGCCCGGGGACTAGCGGTTACAATGAGCAGTTCTTC.

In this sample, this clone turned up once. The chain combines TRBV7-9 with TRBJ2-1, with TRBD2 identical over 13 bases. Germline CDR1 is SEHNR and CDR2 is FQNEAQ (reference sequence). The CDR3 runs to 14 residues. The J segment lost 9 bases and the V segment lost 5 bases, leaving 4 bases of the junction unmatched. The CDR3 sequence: CASSPGLAGVEQFF. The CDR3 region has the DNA TGTGCCAGCAGCCCAGGACTAGCGGGAGTTGAGCAGTTCTTC.

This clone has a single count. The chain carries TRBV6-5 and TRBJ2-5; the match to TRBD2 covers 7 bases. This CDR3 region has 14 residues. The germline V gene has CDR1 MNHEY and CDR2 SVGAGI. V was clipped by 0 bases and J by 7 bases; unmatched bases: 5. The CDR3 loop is CASSYSGGVGTQYF. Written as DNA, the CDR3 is TGTGCCAGCAGTTACTCGGGAGGGGTTGGGACCCAGTACTTC.